By frequency, the clone carrying this TCR beta chain is medium-sized. Its cognate antigen is unknown. This record belongs to a study of T cell clusters in autoimmune cytopenias. About the research overall: The median distinct TRB clonotype count was about 2,400 per sample, from a median roughly 52,000 reads.

Per germline, CDR1 GTSNPN and CDR2 SVGIG (reference sequence). The CDR3 consists of 13 residues. Study-wide results and caveats: Healthy donors had 2.5 to 3.5-fold more exclusive TRB clusters than active autoimmune hepatitis patients. Clustering suggested that physiological T cell clusters were missing in primary autoimmune cytopenia patients.

Each sample's input was about 270 ng genomic DNA, 30,000 to 45,000 genome equivalents. TRB was amplified by touch-down multiplex PCR, primer pools A and B combined. TCRdb reprocessed the multiplex PCR reads and keeps a single row for each CDR3 protein, giving no DNA. This sample's table reports 9,900 or so distinct CDR3 sequences. The sequenced sample consisted of peripheral blood. This sequence joins TRBV30 and TRBJ2-3; checking the TCRdb D call of TRBD1 is not possible without DNA. The TCR sequence derives from a human donor with an autoimmune cytopenia or autoimmune hepatitis (not recorded which). CDR3 sequence: CAWREGGADTQYF.